Presented here are 22 T cell receptor beta chains from one specimen sequenced in a study of cytomegalovirus exposure and HLA in healthy donors. Primers: 60 Vbeta forward and 13 Jbeta reverse. The repertoire was sequenced with immunoSEQ multiplex PCR; TCRdb's copy has only in-frame clones and lacks some. The top ten clones hold about 1.5% of a sample with 130,000 or so clones, just over 65% of them seen once. The material sequenced was PBMCs. Every receptor here comes from a young man in good health and CMV-seronegative.

The chain links TRBV5-6 to TRBJ1-2; tentative D call: TRBD1 (5 bases). Germline lookup yields CDR1 SGHDT and CDR2 YYEEEE. CDR3 length equals 14 residues. Trimming removed 5 bases from V and 6 bases from J, with 17 bases in between. The CDR3 region has the DNA TGTGCCAGCAGATCGGGACTGACACTAGATGGCTACACCTTC. Translating it yields CASRSGLTLDGYTF. The variable domain in full, with the rest retrieved from reference TRBV5-6 and TRBJ1-2, is DAGVTQSPTHLIKTRGQQVTLRCSPKSGHDTVSWYQQALGQGPQFIFQYYEEEERQRGNFPDRFSGHQFPNYSSELNVNALLLGDSALYLCASRSGLTLDGYTFGSGTRLTVV.

The chain employs TRBV19 and TRBJ2-2, with D possibly TRBD1 on 5 matching bases. Germline values: CDR1 LNHDA, CDR2 SQIVND (reference sequence). This CDR3 contains 16 residues. The V gene lost 7 bases and the J gene lost 4 bases, with 19 bases spanning the gap. CDR3 in amino acids: CASTIGPNQGTGELFF. The CDR3 DNA sequence: TGTGCCAGTACCATAGGTCCTAATCAGGGCACCGGGGAGCTGTTTTTT.

The J gene is TRBJ1-5, the V gene TRBV7-8, with 9 bases matching TRBD1. The germline gives CDR1 SGHVS, CDR2 FQNEAQ. J lost 5 bases, V lost 5 bases, and 7 bases had no gene match. The CDR3 has 15 residues. Written as DNA, the CDR3 is TGTGCCAGCAGCGGTACACAGGGGGCGCATCAGCCCCAGCATTTT. Translating gives CASSGTQGAHQPQHF.

This rearrangement joins TRBV6-9 to TRBJ2-7, with a possible D match to TRBD2 (5 bases). Germline CDR1 reads MNHGY; CDR2 reads SVAAGI. This CDR3 spans 18 amino acids. The V gene lost 3 bases and the J gene lost 4 bases, with 25 bases spanning the gap. CDR3 DNA sequence: TGTGCCAGCAGTTACCTCGGCCGTTGGCCGAGCGGACCATACGAGCAGTACTTC. It yields the protein CASSYLGRWPSGPYEQYF.

The V gene is TRBV2, the J gene TRBJ1-2, with 8 bases identical to TRBD1. Germline CDR1 is SNHLY and CDR2 is FYNNEI. J gave up 5 bases and V 4 bases, and 9 bases lay outside the gene matches. The CDR3 extends over 15 amino acids. The CDR3 reads CASSVKQGVGYGYTF. The CDR3 DNA reads as TGTGCCAGCAGTGTAAAACAGGGGGTCGGGTATGGCTACACCTTC.

Only one count was recorded for this clone. The V gene is TRBV2, the J gene TRBJ2-4; D remains ambiguous. Germline V gene sequence: CDR1 SNHLY, CDR2 FYNNEI. V dropped 6 bases and J dropped 0 bases, with 9 bases sitting between them. There are 14 residues in the CDR3. The CDR3 loop reads CASSLPLAKNIQYF. The DNA of the CDR3 is TGTGCCAGCAGCCTTCCCCTAGCCAAAAACATTCAGTACTTC.

The chain employs TRBV6-1 and TRBJ2-7; 8 nucleotides line up with TRBD2. This CDR3 is 14 amino acids long. Losses at the gene ends were 9 bases for V and 7 bases for J; bases not matched to a gene: 14. The germline V gene has CDR1 MNHNS and CDR2 SASEGT. For the CDR3, the DNA is TGTGCCAGTAGAAGCGGGAGACACCTGGGGGAGCAGTACTTC. Translated: CASRSGRHLGEQYF.

V usage is TRBV28 and J usage is TRBJ2-7; D may be TRBD1 (6 bases). The CDR3 has 15 amino acids. V lost 6 bases and J lost 3, with 18 bases in between. Germline CDR1 reads MDHEN; CDR2 reads SYDVKM. The CDR3 protein is CASRAPGTSNYEQYF. In DNA, the CDR3 is TGTGCCAGCAGGGCTCCCGGGACATCCAACTACGAGCAGTACTTC.

V gene TRBV10-1 combines with J gene TRBJ2-5, with TRBD1 as a possible D gene (5 bases). Trimming stripped 10 bases from V and 2 bases from J, with 17 bases between. This CDR3 is built from 14 residues. Per germline, CDR1 WNHNN and CDR2 SYGVQD (reference sequence). For the CDR3, the DNA is TGCGCCATCTCGCGGATGGGGCTGCAAGAGACCCAGTACTTC. Translated, it gives CAISRMGLQETQYF.

J is TRBJ2-1 and V is TRBV6-5; TRBD2 aligns across 8 bases. Trimming took 6 bases from V and 9 from J; bases not matched to a gene: 10. CDR1 and CDR2 (germline): MNHEY, SVGAGI. The CDR3 extends over 14 amino acids. For the CDR3, the DNA is TGTGCCAGCAGATTCGGGGGGGCGGGGGTTGAGCAGTTCTTC. Encoded protein: CASRFGGAGVEQFF.

The rearrangement links TRBV2 to TRBJ2-1; 9 nucleotides align to TRBD2. The junction had 20 bases not matched to a gene; V was cut back by 8 bases and J by 0 bases. Germline CDR1 is SNHLY and CDR2 is FYNNEI. This CDR3 is built from 20 residues. In DNA form, the CDR3 reads TGTGCCAGCGGCTCCGCCGGTGGGGTAGCGGGGGCCATCTCCTACAATGAGCAGTTCTTC. As protein: CASGSAGGVAGAISYNEQFF.

This clone has more than one count but fewer than ten. This sequence joins TRBV28 and TRBJ1-2; 9 bases map to TRBD1. With V trimmed by 3 bases and J by 5 bases, 16 bases remained unmatched. Germline V gene sequence: CDR1 MDHEN, CDR2 SYDVKM. The CDR3 runs 18 residues. The CDR3 spells CASSLRRGWDDRGYGYTF. The CDR3 DNA sequence: TGTGCCAGCAGTTTGCGGCGGGGATGGGATGACAGGGGGTATGGCTACACCTTC.

With respect to this clone: The identical CDR3 is also encoded by other nucleotide sequences in the sample. This chain links TRBV6-5 with TRBJ1-4; 10 nucleotides agree with TRBD1. V was clipped by 6 bases and J by 4 bases; unmatched bases: 5. Germline CDR1 and CDR2: MNHEY and SVGAGI. This CDR3 is built from 15 residues. The chain's CDR3 is CASSLDRGDNEKLFF. CDR3 nucleotides: TGTGCCAGCAGCCTGGACAGGGGGGATAATGAAAAACTGTTTTTT.

The V and J genes are TRBV30 and TRBJ1-1; TRBD1 matches 7 bases. V lost 2 bases to trimming and J lost 3 bases; unmatched junction nucleotides: 9. The germline V gene has CDR1 GTSNPN and CDR2 SVGIG (reference sequence). This CDR3 has 15 amino acids. As DNA, the CDR3 is TGTGCCTGGAGTCCACCTGACAGGGAGTACACTGAAGCTTTCTTT. Translation: CAWSPPDREYTEAFF.

This clone came up a few times. This chain joins TRBV19 and TRBJ1-1; no clear D gene. CDR3 length: 13 residues. With 3 bases removed from V and 7 bases from J, the gap between germline ends came to 12 bases. CDR1 is LNHDA, CDR2 SQIVND, per germline (reference sequence). The CDR3 is CASSIGSGLEAFF. In DNA form, the CDR3 reads TGTGCCAGTAGTATCGGCAGTGGGCTTGAAGCTTTCTTT.

This chain connects TRBV6-6 to TRBJ1-1; D gene ambiguous. Germline V gene sequence: CDR1 MNHNY, CDR2 SVGAGI (reference sequence). Between the trimmed V and J ends, which lost 1 base and 4 bases, there was a span of 10 bases. The CDR3 has 14 amino acids. CDR3 residues: CASSYFGAGTEAFF. CDR3 nucleotide sequence: TGTGCCAGCAGTTACTTCGGAGCGGGCACTGAAGCTTTCTTT.

This chain links TRBV5-8 with TRBJ2-1; TRBD1 matches at 9 bases. The CDR3 is made up of 17 amino acids. J lost 4 bases, V lost 4 bases, and 12 bases had no gene match. CDR1 is SGHTS, CDR2 YDEGEE, per germline. The CDR3 nucleotides read TGTGCCAGCAGCCCCAAAGCCGGGACAGGGCTTTACAATGAGCAGTTCTTC. Translated: CASSPKAGTGLYNEQFF. Together with reference TRBV5-8 and TRBJ2-1, the CDR3 gives the full variable domain: EAGVTQSPTHLIKTRGQQATLRCSPISGHTSVYWYQQALGLGLQFLLWYDEGEERNRGNFPPRFSGRQFPNYSSELNVNALELEDSALYLCASSPKAGTGLYNEQFFGPGTRLTVL.

This chain links TRBV11-3 with TRBJ2-2; D possibly corresponds to TRBD2 (5 bases). V was cut by 0 bases and J by 5 bases, with 7 bases left in between. This CDR3 comprises 14 residues. Germline assignment: CDR1 SGHNT and CDR2 YENEEA. CDR3 protein: CASSLDGRTGELFF. CDR3 nucleotides: TGTGCCAGCAGCTTAGATGGGAGAACCGGGGAGCTGTTTTTT. Drawing the rest from reference TRBV11-3 and TRBJ2-2, the complete variable domain is EAGVVQSPRYKIIEKKQPVAFWCNPISGHNTLYWYLQNLGQGPELLIRYENEEAVDDSQLPKDRFSAERLKGVDSTLKIQPAELGDSAVYLCASSLDGRTGELFFGEGSRLTVL.

The gene calls are TRBV7-9 and TRBJ2-5; D unclear. The CDR3 totals 11 residues. Deletions cut 6 bases from V and 5 bases from J, with 7 bases between. Looked up from germline, CDR1 is SEHNR and CDR2 is FQNEAQ (reference sequence). The DNA of the CDR3 is TGTGCCAGCAGTCCCTTGGAGACCCAGTACTTC. Protein sequence: CASSPLETQYF.

Regarding this clone: The same CDR3 is also encoded by other DNA sequences in this sample. The rearrangement links TRBV7-2 to TRBJ2-6, with D perhaps matching TRBD2 (6 bases). V was trimmed by 1 base and J by 4 bases, leaving 14 bases between them. The CDR3 spans 17 residues. Per germline, CDR1 SGHTA and CDR2 FQGNSA. CDR3 sequence reads: CASSLGRAPGGANVLTF. CDR3 coding DNA: TGTGCCAGCAGCTTAGGGAGGGCCCCGGGAGGGGCCAACGTCCTGACTTTC. Full variable domain (missing parts from reference TRBV7-2 and TRBJ2-6): GAGVSQSPSNKVTEKGKDVELRCDPISGHTALYWYRQSLGQGLEFLIYFQGNSAPDKSGLPSDRFSAERTGGSVSTLTIQRTQQEDSAVYLCASSLGRAPGGANVLTFGAGSRLTVL.

This chain uses TRBV7-9 with TRBJ1-2; D ambiguous. The germline V gene has CDR1 SEHNR and CDR2 FQNEAQ (reference sequence). Trimming removed 2 bases from V and 6 bases from J, with 7 bases in between. CDR3 length: 12 amino acids. CDR3 bases: TGTGCCAGCAGCTTATCGCGGAATGGCTACACCTTC. Amino acid sequence: CASSLSRNGYTF.

The chain is built from TRBV25-1 and TRBJ2-1; D is possibly TRBD2 (5 bases). CDR1 is MGHDK and CDR2 is SYGVNS in the germline V gene. The V end lost 6 bases, the J end lost 9 bases, and 15 bases lay between the germline ends. The CDR3 length is 13 residues. CDR3 loop: CASRDRSGSEQFF. Here the CDR3 DNA reads TGTGCCAGCAGGGACCGATCTGGGAGTGAGCAGTTCTTC.